Listed below are T cell receptor beta chains from one sample, sequenced in a study of T cell changes during pregnancy in multiple sclerosis. Assay: immunoSEQ multiplex PCR; the TCRdb copy retains only in-frame clones and omits some. Of fewer than 70,000 clones in the sample, 80% to 90% were seen once. The sample in question was peripheral blood, obtained in the first trimester of pregnancy. These receptor sequences come from a female donor with multiple sclerosis, enrolled in a pregnancy study. Both conserved end residues are part of each CDR3. A D gene is named only where the DNA matches it firmly. Size is omitted from some rows. Given values are once, few, many or a class for expanded clones.

d_call clone_size j_call v_call cdr3_nt cdr3_aa
- once TRBJ1-2 TRBV25-1 TGTGCCAGCAGTGAACAAAGGGGGGGCTGGGGCTACACCTTC CASSEQRGGWGYTF
- - TRBJ1-1 TRBV4-1 TGCGCCAGCAGCCGCGAGACGCCGCTCGGGACAAACACTGAAGCTTTCTTT CASSRETPLGTNTEAFF
- - TRBJ2-7 TRBV7-9 TGTGCCAGCAGCTTTGCTGGGGCCCACGAGCAGTACTTC CASSFAGAHEQYF
- - TRBJ1-1 TRBV15 TGTGCCACCAGCAGAGTATGGGCAATCGGCACTGAAGCTTTCTTT CATSRVWAIGTEAFF
- - TRBJ2-7 TRBV19 TGTGCCAGTAGTATAGATCTCGTTGGAGGATCCTACGAGCAGTACTTC CASSIDLVGGSYEQYF
TRBD1 - TRBJ1-1 TRBV6-6 TGTGCCAGCAGTAACCGGGACAGGGGGTCAGGGACTGAAGCTTTCTTT CASSNRDRGSGTEAFF
- - TRBJ2-1 TRBV6-5 TGTGCCAGCAGTTACTCGTCGGACAATGAGCAGTTCTTC CASSYSSDNEQFF
TRBD2 - TRBJ2-3 TRBV28 TGTGCCAGCAGTTTACTCGCTAGCGGGAGTGGCACAGATACGCAGTATTTT CASSLLASGSGTDTQYF
TRBD2 - TRBJ2-5 TRBV18 TGTGCCAGCTCACCCTACACCTTGACTAGCGGGGGATCCCAAGAGACCCAGTACTTC CASSPYTLTSGGSQETQYF
TRBD1 - TRBJ1-2 TRBV5-1 TGCGCCAGCAGTGTTGACACAGGGGGTGGCTACACCTTC CASSVDTGGGYTF
- - TRBJ1-1 TRBV5-6 TGTGCCAGCAGCAGCCGCGCGGGTTCGGGGACTGAAGCTTTCTTT CASSSRAGSGTEAFF
- - TRBJ2-2 TRBV4-2 TGTGCCAGCAGCCAAGATCAGAAGGGAGCGAACACCGGGGAGCTGTTTTTT CASSQDQKGANTGELFF
TRBD1 once TRBJ1-1 TRBV30 TGTGCCTGGAGGCGACAGGGGTACGGGACTGAAGCTTTCTTT CAWRRQGYGTEAFF
TRBD1 once TRBJ1-1 TRBV30 TGTGCCTGGAACCCTTACCCAGGGGGAACTGAAGCTTTCTTT CAWNPYPGGTEAFF
- once TRBJ1-3 TRBV14 TGTGCCAGCAGCCAAGTAGTGGCCGGGAACACCATATATTTT CASSQVVAGNTIYF
- - TRBJ2-1 TRBV18 TGTGCCAGCTCCCACGCGGCGACTTTACCGTACAATGAGCAGTTCTTC CASSHAATLPYNEQFF
- - TRBJ2-2 TRBV30 TGTGCCTGGAGTCTGCAGGGTGGGGCCGGGGAGCTGTTTTTT CAWSLQGGAGELFF
- - TRBJ1-5 TRBV2 TGTGCCAGCAGTAGCGGACAGCGAAATCAGCCCCAGCATTTT CASSSGQRNQPQHF
- once TRBJ1-1 TRBV7-8 TGTGCCAGCAGCTTAGGGGGGGTTTGGGAGGGCGGAAACACTGAAGCTTTCTTT CASSLGGVWEGGNTEAFF
TRBD1 - TRBJ1-1 TRBV29-1 TGCAGCGTGCAGGGACAGGTCGTTCTGAACACTGAAGCTTTCTTT CSVQGQVVLNTEAFF
- - TRBJ2-5 TRBV29-1 TGCAGCGTTGTTTATGCGACAGGACTTCTCCAAGAGACCCAGTACTTC CSVVYATGLLQETQYF
TRBD2 - TRBJ2-3 TRBV4-3 TGCGCCAGCAGCCAAGAGCGGGGGGGTAGCACAGATACGCAGTATTTT CASSQERGGSTDTQYF
- - TRBJ1-1 TRBV21-1 TGTGCCAGCAGCACGGCGACAGGGCGGGACACTGAAGCTTTCTTT CASSTATGRDTEAFF
TRBD2 - TRBJ2-5 TRBV6-6 TGTGCCAGCAGTGGGGGACTAGCGGTAGGGACCCAGTACTTC CASSGGLAVGTQYF
- - TRBJ2-5 TRBV7-6 TGTGCCAGCAGCTTAGTACTCCAAGAGACCCAGTACTTC CASSLVLQETQYF
- - TRBJ1-4 TRBV18 TGTGCCAGCTCCCCTGGGCCAGCAACTAATGAAAAACTGTTTTTT CASSPGPATNEKLFF
TRBD2 - TRBJ2-3 TRBV18 TGTGCCAGCTCACCTCGGGACTACACAGATACGCAGTATTTT CASSPRDYTDTQYF
- once TRBJ2-1 TRBV7-9 TGTGCCAGCAGCTTCCATGGGGGCGGGAGAGACGGGTTCTTC CASSFHGGGRDGFF
- - TRBJ1-2 TRBV19 TGTGCCAGTATAGGTCCGGAGAACTATGGCTACACCTTC CASIGPENYGYTF
TRBD2 - TRBJ2-7 TRBV5-1 TGCGCCAGCAGCCCCCGGAGATACGGCGGGGGGGCCAACGAGCAGTACTTC CASSPRRYGGGANEQYF
TRBD2 once TRBJ2-1 TRBV25-1 TGTGCCAGCAGTGAAGATCGACTAGCGGGAAGGGCCAATGAGCAGTTCTTC CASSEDRLAGRANEQFF
TRBD2 - TRBJ2-7 TRBV5-1 TGCGCCAGCAGCGAAATTAGCGGGAGTGTCTACGAGCAGTACTTC CASSEISGSVYEQYF
- - TRBJ2-3 TRBV9 TGTGCCAGCAGCAGGGAGTTGGATCCAGATACGCAGTATTTT CASSRELDPDTQYF
- - TRBJ2-1 TRBV5-6 TGTGCCAGCAGCTCGGGACACCCGCAGAAACAGTTCTTC CASSSGHPQKQFF
TRBD2 - TRBJ2-1 TRBV19 TGTGCCAGTAGTCTCCAGACTAGCGGAAATAACAATGAGCAGTTCTTC CASSLQTSGNNNEQFF
TRBD1 - TRBJ1-3 TRBV12-5 TGTGCTAGTGGTTTTGGGACAGTCTCTGGAAACACCATATATTTT CASGFGTVSGNTIYF
- - TRBJ2-3 TRBV7-8 TGTGCCAGCAATACCCGGAGCACAGATACGCAGTATTTT CASNTRSTDTQYF
TRBD1 few TRBJ2-3 TRBV30 TGTTCGTGGGGGACAGGGGGCGCAGATACGCAGTATTTT CSWGTGGADTQYF
TRBD1 - TRBJ2-7 TRBV5-1 TGCGCCAGCAGCTTGCTCCAGGGGGTAACCTACGAGCAGTACTTC CASSLLQGVTYEQYF
- - TRBJ1-1 TRBV21-1 TGTGCCAGCAGCAAAGCAGGGAGAGGACTGACTGGCACTGAAGCTTTCTTT CASSKAGRGLTGTEAFF
TRBD1 - TRBJ1-4 TRBV4-1 TGCGCCAGCAGCCCAGGACAGGATTCGAGTGAAAAACTGTTTTTT CASSPGQDSSEKLFF
- - TRBJ2-5 TRBV25-1 TGTGCCAGCAGCTACCTTCTGGAGACCCAGTACTTC CASSYLLETQYF
- - TRBJ2-7 TRBV19 TGTGCCAGTAGTCGGGACACTAATTACTACGAGCAGTACTTC CASSRDTNYYEQYF
- - TRBJ1-5 TRBV5-5 TGTGCCAGCAGCTCCGCGGGGGCTGTTAGCAATCAGCCCCAGCATTTT CASSSAGAVSNQPQHF
- - TRBJ2-7 TRBV11-2 TGTGCCAGCAGCTTAGGACTTCCGGCAAACGAGCAGTACTTC CASSLGLPANEQYF
- - TRBJ1-6 TRBV18 TGTGCCAGTAGAACAGGGACGGATTCACCCCTCCACTTT CASRTGTDSPLHF